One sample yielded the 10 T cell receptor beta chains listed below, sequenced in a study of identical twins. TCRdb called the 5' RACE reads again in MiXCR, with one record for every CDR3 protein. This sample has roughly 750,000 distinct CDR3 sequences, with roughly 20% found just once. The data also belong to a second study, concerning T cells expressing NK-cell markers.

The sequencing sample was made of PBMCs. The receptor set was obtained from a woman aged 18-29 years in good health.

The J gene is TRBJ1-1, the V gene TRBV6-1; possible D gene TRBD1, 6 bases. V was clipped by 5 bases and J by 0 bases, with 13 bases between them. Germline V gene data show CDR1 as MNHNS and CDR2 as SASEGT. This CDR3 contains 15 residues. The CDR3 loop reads CASSLPGEMNTEAFF. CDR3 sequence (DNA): TGTGCCAGCAGTCTTCCAGGGGAAATGAACACTGAAGCTTTCTTT.

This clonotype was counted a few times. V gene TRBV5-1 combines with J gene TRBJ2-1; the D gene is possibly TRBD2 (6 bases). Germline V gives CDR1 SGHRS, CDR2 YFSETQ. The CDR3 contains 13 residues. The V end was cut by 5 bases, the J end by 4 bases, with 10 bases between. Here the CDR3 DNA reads TGCGCCAGCAGTCCTAGCGAATACAATGAGCAGTTCTTC. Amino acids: CASSPSEYNEQFF.

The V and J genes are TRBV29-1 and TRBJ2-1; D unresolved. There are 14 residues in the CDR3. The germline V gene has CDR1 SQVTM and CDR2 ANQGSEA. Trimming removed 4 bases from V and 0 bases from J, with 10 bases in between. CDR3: CSVGGVSSYNEQFF. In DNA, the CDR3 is TGCAGCGTTGGAGGTGTTAGCTCCTACAATGAGCAGTTCTTC.

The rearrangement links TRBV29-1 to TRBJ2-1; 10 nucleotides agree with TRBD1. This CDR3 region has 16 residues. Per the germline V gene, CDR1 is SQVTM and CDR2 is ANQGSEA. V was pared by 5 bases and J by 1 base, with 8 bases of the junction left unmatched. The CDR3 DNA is TGCAGCGTTATGACCCCGGGACAGGGGTCCTACAATGAGCAGTTCTTC. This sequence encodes CSVMTPGQGSYNEQFF.

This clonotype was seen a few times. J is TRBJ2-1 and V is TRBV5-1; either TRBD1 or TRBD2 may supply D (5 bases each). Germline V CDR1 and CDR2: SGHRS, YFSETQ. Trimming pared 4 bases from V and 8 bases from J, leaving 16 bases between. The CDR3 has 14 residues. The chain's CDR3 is CASSRGPIMDEQFF. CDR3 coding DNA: TGCGCCAGCAGCCGGGGACCCATTATGGATGAGCAGTTCTTC.

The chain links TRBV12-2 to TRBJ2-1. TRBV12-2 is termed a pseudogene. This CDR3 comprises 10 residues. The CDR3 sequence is CASRSTEQFF. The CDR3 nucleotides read TGTGCAAGTCGCTCTACCGAGCAGTTCTTC.

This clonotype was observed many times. CDR3 sequence reads: CASSTPTGDTQYF. The CDR3 coding sequence is TGCGCCAGCAGTACCCCCACGGGCGATACGCAGTATTTT. The chain has TRBV5-1 and TRBJ2-3, with no clear D. This CDR3 has 13 residues. V was cut by 5 bases and J by 6 bases, with 13 bases left in between. Germline loops: CDR1 SGHRS, CDR2 YFSETQ.

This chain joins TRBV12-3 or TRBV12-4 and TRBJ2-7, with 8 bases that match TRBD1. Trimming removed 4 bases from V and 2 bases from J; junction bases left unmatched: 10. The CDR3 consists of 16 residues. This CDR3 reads CASSSRGGDRTYEQYF. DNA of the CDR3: TGTGCCAGCAGTTCCCGGGGTGGGGACAGGACCTACGAGCAGTACTTC.

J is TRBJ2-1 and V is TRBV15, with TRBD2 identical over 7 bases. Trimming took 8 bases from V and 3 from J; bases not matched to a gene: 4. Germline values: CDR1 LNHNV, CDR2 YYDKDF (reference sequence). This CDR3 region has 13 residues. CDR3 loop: CATRDYHYNEQFF. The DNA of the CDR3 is TGTGCCACCCGGGACTACCACTACAATGAGCAGTTCTTC.

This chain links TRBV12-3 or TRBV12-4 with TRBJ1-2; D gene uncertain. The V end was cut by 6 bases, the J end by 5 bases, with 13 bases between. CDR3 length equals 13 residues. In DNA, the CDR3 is TGTGCCAGCAGCCCAAAGGGCTTATATGGCTACACCTTC. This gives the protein CASSPKGLYGYTF.